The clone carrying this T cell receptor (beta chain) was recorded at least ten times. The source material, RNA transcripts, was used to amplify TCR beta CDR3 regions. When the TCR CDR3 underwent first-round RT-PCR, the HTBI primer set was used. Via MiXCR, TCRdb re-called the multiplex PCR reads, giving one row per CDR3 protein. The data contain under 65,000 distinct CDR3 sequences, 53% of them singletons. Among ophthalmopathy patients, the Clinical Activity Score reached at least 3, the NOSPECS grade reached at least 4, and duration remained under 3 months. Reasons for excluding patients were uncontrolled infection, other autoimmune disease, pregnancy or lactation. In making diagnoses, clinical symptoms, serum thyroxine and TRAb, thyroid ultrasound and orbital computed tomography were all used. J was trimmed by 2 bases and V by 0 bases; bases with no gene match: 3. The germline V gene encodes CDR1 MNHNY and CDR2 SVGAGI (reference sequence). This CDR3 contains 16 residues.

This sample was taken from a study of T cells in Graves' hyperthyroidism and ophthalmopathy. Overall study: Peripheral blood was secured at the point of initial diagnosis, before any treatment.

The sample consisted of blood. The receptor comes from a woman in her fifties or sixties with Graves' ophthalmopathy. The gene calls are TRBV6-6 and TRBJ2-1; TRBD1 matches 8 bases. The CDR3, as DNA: TGTGCCAGCAGTTACTCGGACAGGGCACCCTACAATGAGCAGTTCTTC. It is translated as CASSYSDRAPYNEQFF.